This TCR beta chain is from a study of T-cell memory formation after mild COVID-19. The CDR3 sequence is 15 residues long. Germline V lookup: CDR1 DFQATT, CDR2 SNEGSKA (reference sequence). Losses at the gene ends were 2 bases for V and 7 bases for J; bases not matched to a gene: 11. This clonotype was detected many times. MiXCR was run by TCRdb on the 5' RACE reads, yielding one entry per CDR3 protein. The sample has about half a million distinct CDR3 sequences; about 20% are singletons. The chain joins TRBV20-1 to TRBJ1-2, with 9 bases lining up with TRBD1. The receptor's source is an adult woman who had mild COVID-19 (a few samples of this study predate the infection). Cell type and time point are not known. Sequenced material: PBMCs or a T cell subset sorted from them (not recorded which). The CDR3 reads CSARQEGRTGVGYTF. CDR3 sequence (DNA): TGCAGTGCTAGACAAGAAGGTCGGACAGGGGTTGGCTACACCTTC.